Below, 21 T cell receptor beta chains from the same sample are listed, as sequenced in a study of T cell responses to AZD1222 COVID-19 vaccine. Profiled with immunoSEQ multiplex PCR; TCRdb holds only in-frame clones, not every one. Of around 130,000 clones listed, about 90% were seen once; the top ten hold around 8%. This specimen was peripheral blood, taken 28 days after the second dose of the MenACWY control vaccine. Receptors were obtained from an adult who received the MenACWY meningococcal vaccine as a control.

CDR3 residues: CASSGTPGTVAEAFF. DNA for the CDR3: TGTGCCAGTAGCGGGACCCCCGGGACAGTGGCTGAAGCTTTCTTT. The chain couples TRBV19 to TRBJ1-1; 7 bases align to TRBD1. Per the germline V gene, CDR1 is LNHDA and CDR2 is SQIVND (reference sequence). The ends lost 6 bases at V and 6 bases at J; junction bases unmatched: 13. The CDR3 consists of 15 residues.

The chain is built from TRBV11-2 and TRBJ2-7, with TRBD2 matching over 10 bases. The ends lost 5 bases at V and 6 bases at J; junction bases unmatched: 10. Germline loops: CDR1 SGHAT, CDR2 FQNNGV. This CDR3 is 15 amino acids long. The CDR3 loop reads CASSQPLAGAGEQYF. The CDR3 DNA reads TGTGCCAGCAGCCAGCCCCTAGCGGGAGCCGGCGAGCAGTACTTC.

The CDR3 region has the DNA TGCGCCAGCAGCCAAGGTAGTAACACCGGGGAGCTGTTTTTT. It translates to CASSQGSNTGELFF. This chain links TRBV4-3 with TRBJ2-2; the D is unclear. This CDR3 comprises 14 residues. V was shortened by 1 base and J by 2 bases, with 5 bases between the two germline ends. Germline V lookup: CDR1 LGHNA, CDR2 YSLEER.

This clone has a handful of counts. J is TRBJ1-5 and V is TRBV19; no definite D call. The V gene's germline CDR1 is LNHDA and CDR2 SQIVND (reference sequence). The ends were cut back, 6 bases at V and 1 base at J, with 10 bases in the middle. The CDR3 runs to 14 residues. The CDR3 reads CASSRLGSNQPQHF. The CDR3 nucleotides are TGTGCCAGTAGCCGACTGGGGAGCAATCAGCCCCAGCATTTT.

The chain carries TRBV7-3 and TRBJ2-1; 7 nucleotides match TRBD2. Germline V gene data show CDR1 as SGHTA and CDR2 as FQGTGA. The CDR3 is made up of 14 amino acids. The V and J ends lost 1 base and 8 bases, in that order; junction bases with no gene match: 5. The CDR3 sequence: CASSLIAGRDEQFF. The CDR3 DNA sequence: TGTGCCAGCAGCTTAATCGCAGGGAGGGATGAGCAGTTCTTC.

The chain is built from TRBV15 and TRBJ2-7, with 11 positions matching TRBD2. The germline CDR1 and CDR2 sequences are LNHNV and YYDKDF (reference sequence). The CDR3 loop spans 18 amino acids. Unmatched junction bases numbered 8, after V lost 0 bases and J lost 1 base. The CDR3 nucleotides read TGTGCCACCAGCAGAGATGGAATTGCTAGCGGGAGGTCCTACGAGCAGTACTTC. Protein: CATSRDGIASGRSYEQYF. Looking up the rest from reference TRBV15 and TRBJ2-7 gives the full variable domain: DAMVIQNPRYQVTQFGKPVTLSCSQTLNHNVMYWYQQKSSQAPKLLFHYYDKDFNNEADTPDNFQSRRPNTSFCFLDIRSPGLGDTAMYLCATSRDGIASGRSYEQYFGPGTRLTVT.

The rearrangement links TRBV18 to TRBJ2-7; TRBD1 agrees at 11 bases. CDR1 is KGHSH and CDR2 is LQKENI in the germline V gene. With V trimmed by 0 bases and J by 2 bases, 3 bases remained unmatched. The CDR3 runs 16 residues. The CDR3 loop is CASSPPGTGGPYEQYF. The CDR3 DNA sequence: TGTGCCAGCTCACCACCCGGGACAGGGGGTCCCTACGAGCAGTACTTC.

DNA of the CDR3: TGTGCCAGCAGTTTTTGGCCTGATCAGCCCCAGCATTTT. It yields the protein CASSFWPDQPQHF. The genes are TRBV27 and TRBJ1-5, with D unresolved. The length of the CDR3 is 13 residues. CDR1 is MNHEY and CDR2 is SMNVEV in the germline V gene (reference sequence). With 3 bases removed from V and 5 bases from J, the gap between germline ends came to 8 bases.

This clone was detected a few times. The V gene is TRBV19, the J gene TRBJ2-7; 11 bases are a match to TRBD2. J was trimmed by 3 bases and V by 5 bases; bases with no gene match: 12. The CDR3 totals 17 residues. From germline, CDR1 is LNHDA and CDR2 SQIVND (reference sequence). The CDR3 sequence: CASSFTSGSATRYEQYF. DNA of the CDR3: TGTGCCAGTAGTTTTACTAGCGGGAGCGCTACTCGCTACGAGCAGTACTTC.

In its sample, this clone was seen a few times. The CDR3 loop reads CAWRQLNSPLHF. The CDR3 nucleotides read TGTGCCTGGAGGCAGCTTAATTCACCCCTCCACTTT. This chain links TRBV30 with TRBJ1-6; no firm D call. Germline V gene lookup returns CDR1 GTSNPN and CDR2 SVGIG (reference sequence). Deletions cut 3 bases from V and 6 bases from J, with 6 bases between. The CDR3 contains 12 residues. Combining the CDR3 with reference TRBV30 and TRBJ1-6 gives the whole variable domain SQTIHQWPATLVQPVGSPLSLECTVEGTSNPNLYWYRQAAGRGLQLLFYSVGIGQISSEVPQNLSASRPQDRQFILSSKKLLLSDSGFYLCAWRQLNSPLHFGNGTRLTVT.

This clone is a singleton in its sample. The chain links TRBV24-1 to TRBJ2-6; D unresolved. Per the germline V gene, CDR1 is KGHDR and CDR2 is SFDVKD. V was trimmed by 6 bases and J by 0 bases, leaving 5 bases between them. The CDR3 spans 14 residues. The CDR3 region is CATSQSSGANVLTF. The CDR3 DNA follows: TGTGCCACCAGTCAGAGCTCTGGGGCCAACGTCCTGACTTTC.

J is TRBJ2-7 and V is TRBV6-5; D remains ambiguous. This CDR3 spans 11 amino acids. Between the trimmed V and J ends, which lost 3 bases and 5 bases, there was a span of 5 bases. Germline V gene lookup returns CDR1 MNHEY and CDR2 SVGAGI. CDR3 nucleotides: TGTGCCAGCAGTTATCGAGACGAGCAGTACTTC. Amino acid sequence: CASSYRDEQYF.

The DNA of the CDR3 is TGTGCCAGCAGCCCTGGCCTCGGGGAGCTGTTTTTT. Residues: CASSPGLGELFF. This sequence joins TRBV5-6 and TRBJ2-2; no firm D call. Per the germline V gene, CDR1 is SGHDT and CDR2 is YYEEEE. CDR3 length: 12 residues. V dropped 4 bases and J dropped 7 bases, with 8 bases sitting between them.

This chain uses TRBV9 with TRBJ2-5; TRBD1 matches 8 bases. This CDR3 contains 16 residues. The V gene end was trimmed by 3 bases and the J gene end by 2 bases; junction bases not matched to a gene: 9. Germline V gene data show CDR1 as SGDLS and CDR2 as YYNGEE. The CDR3 coding sequence is TGTGCCAGCAGCGCGGCCGGACAGGGCGCACAAGAGACCCAGTACTTC. Amino acid sequence: CASSAAGQGAQETQYF.

The chain recombines TRBV19 with TRBJ1-2, with a weak D call TRBD1 (6 bases). V lost 6 bases, J lost 0 bases, and 11 bases lay in between. The CDR3 covers 14 residues. CDR1 and CDR2 from the germline V gene are LNHDA and SQIVND (reference sequence). The CDR3 here is CASREQGSNYGYTF. CDR3 nucleotides: TGTGCCAGTAGAGAACAGGGTTCTAACTATGGCTACACCTTC.

This clone appeared a single time. The rearrangement joins TRBV16 to TRBJ1-6; D remains ambiguous. The ends were cut back, 0 bases at V and 0 bases at J, with 9 bases in the middle. The CDR3 length is 17 residues. CDR1 KGHSY and CDR2 FQNENV come from the germline V gene. The CDR3 region has the DNA TGTGCCAGCAGCCAATCTATCCCAAGCTCCTATAATTCACCCCTCCACTTT. It specifies CASSQSIPSSYNSPLHF.

The rearrangement joins TRBV28 to TRBJ1-1; D remains ambiguous. CDR3 length: 11 residues. The germline V gene encodes CDR1 MDHEN and CDR2 SYDVKM. With 7 bases removed from V and 8 bases from J, the gap between germline ends came to 11 bases. CDR3 protein: CASIEAAEAFF. The CDR3 DNA follows: TGTGCCAGCATCGAAGCTGCAGAAGCTTTCTTT.

The rearrangement links TRBV5-8 to TRBJ1-5; D is possibly TRBD1 (6 bases). The CDR3 covers 15 residues. The germline CDR1 and CDR2 sequences are SGHTS and YDEGEE. V was clipped by 0 bases and J by 7 bases, with 14 bases between them. The CDR3 protein is CASSLEGRGSQPQHF. The CDR3 DNA reads as TGTGCCAGCAGCTTGGAGGGCAGGGGCAGCCAGCCCCAGCATTTT.

Details on this clone: The sample carries other DNA sequences with the same CDR3. The rearrangement links TRBV6-2 or TRBV6-3 to TRBJ2-7; 11 nucleotides align to TRBD1. The germline gives CDR1 MNHEY, CDR2 SVGEGT. J gave up 0 bases and V 2 bases, and 0 bases lay outside the gene matches. The CDR3 is 15 amino acids. CDR3 loop: CASSYGQGASYEQYF. The CDR3 region has the DNA TGTGCCAGCAGTTACGGACAGGGGGCCTCCTACGAGCAGTACTTC.

Only one count was recorded for this clone. This chain uses TRBV12-3 or TRBV12-4 with TRBJ1-1, with a weak D call TRBD1 (6 bases). V shed 3 bases and J shed 4 bases, with 9 bases lying between them. This CDR3 contains 13 residues. This CDR3 is CASSFTGRTEAFF. In nucleotides, the CDR3 is TGTGCCAGCAGTTTTACAGGGCGCACTGAAGCTTTCTTT.

J is TRBJ2-3 and V is TRBV5-1; TRBD2 matches 9 bases. The germline V gene has CDR1 SGHRS and CDR2 YFSETQ. V lost 3 bases to trimming and J lost 6 bases; unmatched junction nucleotides: 5. The CDR3 runs 14 residues. The DNA for the CDR3 is TGCGCCAGCAGCTGGCGGGGGGGCCTCGATACGCAGTATTTT. It is translated as CASSWRGGLDTQYF.